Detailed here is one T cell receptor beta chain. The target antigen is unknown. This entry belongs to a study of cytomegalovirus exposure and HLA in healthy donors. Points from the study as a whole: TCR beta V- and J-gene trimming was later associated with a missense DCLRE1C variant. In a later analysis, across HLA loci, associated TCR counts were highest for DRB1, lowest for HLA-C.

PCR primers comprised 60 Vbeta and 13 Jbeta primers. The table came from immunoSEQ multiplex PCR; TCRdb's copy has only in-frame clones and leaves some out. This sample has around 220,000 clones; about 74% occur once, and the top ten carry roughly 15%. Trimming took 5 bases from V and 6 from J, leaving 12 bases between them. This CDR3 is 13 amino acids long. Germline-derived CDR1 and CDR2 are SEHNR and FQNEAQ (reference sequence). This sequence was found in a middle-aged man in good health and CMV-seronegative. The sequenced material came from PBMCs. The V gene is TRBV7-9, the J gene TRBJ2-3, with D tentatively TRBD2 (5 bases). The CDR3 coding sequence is TGTGCCAGCAGCCTCCGGGGTGAGGATACGCAGTATTTT. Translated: CASSLRGEDTQYF.